The 30 T cell receptor beta chains given below trace back to one sample, sequenced in a study of tissue T cells after allogeneic stem cell transplantation. TCRdb keeps only in-frame clones here, not all; method: immunoSEQ multiplex PCR. The sample records over 2,000 clones, around 55% being singletons. Time point here: mouse harvest day 7 after allogeneic transplant. The graft held 10^6 splenic CD5+ T cells and 10^7 T-cell-depleted bone marrow cells. Specimen: liver tissue. These receptors all stem from a female BALB/c mouse given C57BL/6 T cells with graft-versus-host disease after an allogeneic hematopoietic cell transplant.

As for this clone: Mouse names are used for the genes. The read stops 1 residue short of the end of the CDR3; the missing end is completed from the germline J gene. V gene TRBV3 combines with J gene TRBJ2-4; D possibly corresponds to TRBD2 (6 bases). CDR3 length: 14 residues. Trimming removed 4 bases at V and 0 bases at J, with 8 bases between. From germline, CDR1 is SNHLY and CDR2 FYNGKV (reference sequence). The covered CDR3 bases are TGTGCCAGCAGCTACTGGGTTAGTCAAAACACCTTGTAC. Encoded protein: CASSYWVSQNTLY. In full, the CDR3 is CASSYWVSQNTLYF. The variable domain in full, completed from reference TRBV3 and TRBJ2-4, reads GPKVLQIPSHQIIDMGQMVTLNCDPVSNHLYFYWYKQILGQQMEFLVNFYNGKVMEKSKLFKDQFSVERPDGSYFTLKIQPTALEDSAVYFCASSYWVSQNTLYFGAGTRLSVL.

This clone was seen a handful of times. The genes and germline here are from mouse. The sequence runs out 1 residue before the end of the CDR3; the remainder is reconstructed from the germline J gene. The chain couples TRBV26 to TRBJ2-7; TRBD1 is a possible D gene (6 bases). CDR3 length equals 11 residues. V lost 6 bases to trimming and J lost 7 bases, with 10 bases between them. From germline, CDR1 is KGHPV and CDR2 FQNQEV (reference sequence). The part of the CDR3 DNA that was read is TGTGCCAGCAGCCAGGGGTTCGAACAGTAC. It codes for CASSQGFEQY. The entire CDR3 is CASSQGFEQYF.

Notes on this clone: Gene names denote mouse genes. The read ends 1 residue early relative to the CDR3; the germline J gene fills the gap. The chain is built from TRBV2 and TRBJ1-1; 8 bases map to TRBD1. The length of the CDR3 is 14 residues. Trimming cost V 4 bases and J 3 bases; bases outside gene matches: 4. CDR1 and CDR2 from the germline V gene are LGHNA and YSYQKL. The CDR3 sequence is CASSPQGADTEVFF. CDR3 DNA (partial): TGTGCCAGCAGCCCCCAGGGGGCTGACACAGAAGTCTTC.

In regard to this clone: Mouse names are used for the genes. This CDR3 reads CASSQETGYTGQLYF. The CDR3 DNA, read in part, is TGTGCCAGCAGCCAAGAGACTGGTTACACCGGGCAGCTCTAC. This chain joins TRBV2 and TRBJ2-2, with D perhaps TRBD2 (6 bases). Read data end 1 residue before the CDR3 end; the end is taken from the germline J gene. Germline CDR1 reads LGHNA; CDR2 reads YSYQKL. V was cut by 0 bases and J by 3 bases, with 8 bases left in between. The CDR3 is 15 residues long.

Comments on this clone: The gene names here belong to mouse. The missing CDR3 end, 1 residue past where the read stops, is filled in from the germline J gene. This chain joins TRBV12-1 and TRBJ1-3; D remains unclear. Looked up from germline, CDR1 is SGHSN and CDR2 is HYEKVE. This CDR3 is built from 14 residues. V was shortened by 4 bases and J by 1 base, with 10 bases between the two germline ends. The sequenced part of the CDR3 DNA is TGTGCCAGCTCCCCCGGCCAGTCTGGAAATACGCTCTAT. Translation: CASSPGQSGNTLY. The complete CDR3 reads CASSPGQSGNTLYF.

A note on this clone: Mouse gene names and germline throughout. The CDR3 goes on 1 residue after the read ends, and that part is filled in from the germline J gene. This rearrangement joins TRBV12-2 to TRBJ2-3; a weak D match, TRBD2 (6 bases). This CDR3 comprises 15 residues. Germline CDR1 SGHLS, CDR2 HYDKME. Trimming removed 0 bases from V and 1 base from J, with 10 bases in between. The CDR3 loop reads CASSLGGSGAETLYF. CDR3 DNA (partial): TGTGCCAGCTCTCTCGGGGGGTCGGGTGCAGAAACGCTGTAT.

As concerns this clone: Here the gene names and germline are mouse. The sequenced fragment ends 1 residue before the CDR3 boundary, so the rest is inferred from the germline J gene. V is TRBV5 and J is TRBJ1-1; TRBD1 matches at 7 bases. The junction had 2 bases not matched to a gene; V was cut back by 4 bases and J by 0 bases. The germline CDR1 and CDR2 sequences are LGHNA and YNLKQL (reference sequence). The CDR3 extends over 14 amino acids. The covered CDR3 bases are TGTGCCAGCAGCCTCGGGACAGCAAACACAGAAGTCTTC. Its protein is CASSLGTANTEVF. The whole CDR3 protein is CASSLGTANTEVFF.

To note about this clone: Each gene name is a mouse one. The read is 1 residue too short to cover the CDR3 end, so that end is filled in from the germline J gene. The genes are TRBV3 and TRBJ1-2; 10 nucleotides match TRBD1. With V trimmed by 8 bases and J by 0 bases, 0 bases remained unmatched. This CDR3 contains 13 residues. The germline V gene has CDR1 SNHLY and CDR2 FYNGKV (reference sequence). CDR3 residues: CASGQGANSDYTF. CDR3 DNA, as far as it was read: TGTGCCAGCGGACAGGGGGCAAACTCCGACTACACC.

About this clone: All gene names here are mouse names. The read comes to an end 1 residue before the CDR3 does, leaving the germline J gene to fill in the end. V is TRBV13-2 and J is TRBJ2-5, with 10 bases lining up with TRBD2. V gave up 1 base and J gave up 2 bases; unmatched junction bases: 1. The CDR3 length is 15 residues. Germline loops: CDR1 NNHNN, CDR2 SYGAGS (reference sequence). The CDR3 here is CASGDLGGLQDTQYF. CDR3 DNA, as far as it was read: TGTGCCAGCGGTGATCTGGGGGGGCTCCAAGACACCCAGTAC.

This clone occurred a few times. Gene and germline names: mouse. The read finishes 1 residue shy of the CDR3 end, and the germline J gene is used to complete it. The chain is built from TRBV29 and TRBJ2-7; 9 bases align to TRBD1. The CDR3 is made up of 14 amino acids. Looked up from germline, CDR1 is MSHET and CDR2 is SYDVDS. Trimming cost V 5 bases and J 7 bases; bases outside gene matches: 9. The CDR3 protein is CASSNPGQGGEQYF. The CDR3 DNA, read in part, is TGTGCTAGCAGTAATCCGGGACAGGGAGGGGAACAGTAC.

About this clone itself: The genes and germline here are from mouse. The part of the CDR3 DNA that was read is TGCTCCAGCAGCCCGACTGGGGTCTATGCTGAGCAGTTC. Its protein is CSSSPTGVYAEQF. The CDR3 reads in full as CSSSPTGVYAEQFF. The V gene is TRBV23, the J gene TRBJ2-1; TRBD2, as called in the table, went unchecked against the DNA. The sequence runs out 1 residue before the end of the CDR3; the remainder is reconstructed from the germline J gene. CDR1 KGHTA and CDR2 FQNQQP come from the germline V gene. CDR3 length: 14 amino acids.

A remark on this clone: The genes are named according to mouse. The read falls 1 residue short of the CDR3 end, and the missing part is taken from the germline J gene. The chain combines TRBV13-2 with TRBJ2-5, with 7 bases identical to TRBD2. With V trimmed by 0 bases and J by 0 bases, 1 base remained unmatched. Per the germline V gene, CDR1 is NNHNN and CDR2 is SYGAGS (reference sequence). This CDR3 region has 15 residues. The CDR3 region is CASGDVWGNQDTQYF. CDR3 DNA (partial): TGTGCCAGCGGTGATGTCTGGGGGAACCAAGACACCCAGTAC.

This clone occurred a few times. The gene symbols are mouse symbols. The observed sequence ends 1 residue before the CDR3 terminus, with the missing tail filled in from the germline J gene. The chain has TRBV26 and TRBJ2-7, with 7 bases lining up with TRBD1. Germline assignment: CDR1 KGHPV and CDR2 FQNQEV (reference sequence). The J segment lost 0 bases and the V segment lost 0 bases, leaving 2 bases of the junction unmatched. The CDR3 loop spans 15 amino acids. CDR3 amino acids: CASSLSRGSSYEQYF. CDR3 bases read: TGTGCCAGCAGTCTGTCCAGGGGGAGCTCCTATGAACAGTAC.

Worth noting for this clone: Genes and germline come from the mouse. The CDR3 extends 1 residue past the end of the read, so its final part is completed from the germline J gene. The rearrangement uses TRBV13-2 and TRBJ2-1; 12 nucleotides agree with TRBD2. Germline loops: CDR1 NNHNN, CDR2 SYGAGS (reference sequence). V dropped 4 bases and J dropped 0; count of bases not matched to a gene: 2. The CDR3 totals 16 residues. The CDR3 region is CASGRTGGDNYAEQFF. CDR3 bases read: TGTGCCAGCGGTCGGACTGGGGGGGATAACTATGCTGAGCAGTTC.

About this clone itself: The genes are named according to mouse. The read ends 1 residue early relative to the CDR3; the germline J gene fills the gap. This chain connects TRBV15 to TRBJ2-1, with TRBD2 matching over 12 bases. This CDR3 spans 15 amino acids. Looked up from germline, CDR1 is SGHND and CDR2 is FRSKSL. V dropped 5 bases and J dropped 3; count of bases not matched to a gene: 2. The chain's CDR3 is CASSRLGGRYAEQFF. The covered CDR3 bases are TGTGCCAGCAGTCGACTGGGGGGGCGCTATGCTGAGCAGTTC.

As to this clone: Gene names and germline refer to mouse. The read stops 1 residue short of the end of the CDR3; the missing end is completed from the germline J gene. The chain is built from TRBV3 and TRBJ1-1; 12 bases are a match to TRBD1. The J segment lost 2 bases and the V segment lost 4 bases, leaving 5 bases of the junction unmatched. There are 16 residues in the CDR3. The V gene's germline CDR1 is SNHLY and CDR2 FYNGKV (reference sequence). CDR3: CASSSWDRGRNTEVFF. Incomplete CDR3 DNA: TGTGCCAGCAGCTCCTGGGACAGGGGGCGCAACACAGAAGTCTTC.

Points on this clone: These gene names are mouse names. Incomplete CDR3 DNA: TGTGCAAGCAGCCAGGACTGGGGCTGGGACACCCAGTAC. It yields the protein CASSQDWGWDTQY. The entire CDR3 is CASSQDWGWDTQYF. This sequence joins TRBV16 and TRBJ2-5; 9 bases fit TRBD2. The CDR3 extends 1 residue past the end of the read, so its final part is completed from the germline J gene. CDR1 is SGHSA and CDR2 is FRNQAP in the germline V gene. J lost 6 bases, V lost 5 bases, and 6 bases had no gene match. The CDR3 loop spans 14 amino acids.

In regard to this clone: These gene names are mouse names. The CDR3 region is CASSMGWANTEVFF. The sequenced CDR3 bases are TGTGCCAGCAGTATGGGGTGGGCAAACACAGAAGTCTTC. The chain has TRBV19 and TRBJ1-1; D not certain. The read ends 1 residue shy of where the CDR3 ends; the end is completed using the germline J gene. Germline-derived CDR1 and CDR2 are FNHDT and SITEND (reference sequence). CDR3 size: 14 residues. Trimming took 2 bases from V and 0 from J, leaving 8 bases between them.

Remarks on this clone: Each gene name is a mouse one. The read terminates 1 residue ahead of where the CDR3 ends, so the germline J gene completes it. V and J are TRBV12-1 and TRBJ2-7; 12 positions match TRBD2. The length of the CDR3 is 15 residues. V gave up 2 bases and J gave up 6 bases; unmatched junction bases: 7. Germline V gene data show CDR1 as SGHSN and CDR2 as HYEKVE. The CDR3 DNA, read in part, is TGTGCCAGCTCTCGTGGGCCGGGACTGGGGGGTGAACAGTAC. Translation: CASSRGPGLGGEQY. The complete CDR3 sequence is CASSRGPGLGGEQYF.

To note about this clone: Gene names are the mouse ones. This chain's CDR3 is CASSLGTVNTEVFF. CDR3 DNA, as far as it was read: TGTGCAAGCAGCTTAGGGACAGTAAACACAGAAGTCTTC. The gene calls are TRBV16 and TRBJ1-1; perhaps TRBD1 as D (6 bases). The CDR3 is cut off 1 residue early in the read; its end comes from the germline J gene. The CDR3 extends over 14 amino acids. CDR1 and CDR2 from the germline V gene are SGHSA and FRNQAP. V was trimmed by 1 base and J by 1 base, leaving 7 bases between them.

As for this clone: The gene names given are mouse names. The read falls 1 residue short of the CDR3 end, and the missing part is taken from the germline J gene. The rearrangement links TRBV26 to TRBJ2-5, with TRBD1 as a possible D gene (6 bases). The length of the CDR3 is 13 residues. With 4 bases removed from V and 3 bases from J, the gap between germline ends came to 8 bases. The germline CDR1 and CDR2 sequences are KGHPV and FQNQEV (reference sequence). CDR3 protein: CASSPGQQDTQYF. The covered CDR3 bases are TGTGCCAGCAGTCCGGGACAACAAGACACCCAGTAC.

Of note for this clone: Gene names and germline match the mouse. The observed sequence ends 1 residue before the CDR3 terminus, with the missing tail filled in from the germline J gene. The rearrangement uses TRBV4 and TRBJ2-7; no clear D. The CDR3 length is 10 residues. Germline CDR1 reads LGHDT; CDR2 reads YNNKQL (reference sequence). V was cut by 3 bases and J by 5 bases, with 2 bases left in between. The CDR3 protein is CASSYHEQYF. The covered CDR3 bases are TGTGCCAGCAGCTACCATGAACAGTAC.

On this clone itself: Mouse gene names and germline throughout. Read coverage stops 1 residue before the CDR3 terminus; the germline J gene supplies the remainder. J is TRBJ2-3 and V is TRBV26; D is unresolved. V was trimmed by 2 bases and J by 6 bases, leaving 6 bases between them. The CDR3 extends over 12 amino acids. Germline assignment: CDR1 KGHPV and CDR2 FQNQEV (reference sequence). The chain's CDR3 is CASSLGEETLYF. The sequenced part of the CDR3 DNA is TGTGCCAGCAGTCTGGGGGAGGAAACGCTGTAT.

This clone appeared a single time. Any gene name here is a mouse gene name. This CDR3 is CASSLLGGYAEQFF. The covered CDR3 bases are TGTGCCAGCTCTCTACTGGGAGGCTATGCTGAGCAGTTC. The genes are TRBV12-1 and TRBJ2-1; tentative D call: TRBD2 (6 bases). Sequencing ends 1 residue short of the CDR3 end; the germline J gene provides the rest. V was trimmed by 1 base and J by 3 bases, leaving 9 bases between them. CDR3 length: 14 residues. The germline V gene encodes CDR1 SGHSN and CDR2 HYEKVE.

On this clone: Gene names are mouse gene names. The read finishes 1 residue shy of the CDR3 end, and the germline J gene is used to complete it. The chain links TRBV24 to TRBJ2-1; 8 bases align to TRBD1. CDR1 and CDR2 (germline): KGHTA, FRNEEI. After removal of 3 bases from V and 1 base from J, the junction contained 2 bases not matched to a gene. This CDR3 has 15 amino acids. CDR3 DNA, as far as it was read: TGTGCCAGCAGTCTTAGGGACAGGAACTATGCTGAGCAGTTC. This codes for CASSLRDRNYAEQF. Given in full, the CDR3 is CASSLRDRNYAEQFF.

As for this clone: Any gene name here is a mouse gene name. CDR3 DNA, as far as it was read: TGTGCCAGCAGTCTACAGAATTCTGGAAATACGCTCTAT. This translates into CASSLQNSGNTLY. The full CDR3 is CASSLQNSGNTLYF. The gene calls are TRBV3 and TRBJ1-3; D not certain. The CDR3 is cut off 1 residue early in the read; its end comes from the germline J gene. Germline lookup yields CDR1 SNHLY and CDR2 FYNGKV (reference sequence). Trimming cost V 6 bases and J 0 bases, with 9 bases left between them. This CDR3 comprises 14 residues.

On this clone itself: Germline and genes: mouse. The read stops 1 residue short of the end of the CDR3; the missing end is completed from the germline J gene. The chain has TRBV16 and TRBJ2-5, with TRBD1 matching over 7 bases. Trimming took 3 bases from V and 6 from J; bases not matched to a gene: 3. Germline assignment: CDR1 SGHSA and CDR2 FRNQAP. There are 13 residues in the CDR3. The CDR3 bases that were read are TGTGCAAGCAGCTTTGGACAGGCGGACACCCAGTAC. Its protein is CASSFGQADTQY. The entire CDR3 is CASSFGQADTQYF.

Comments on this clone: Gene names denote mouse genes. The read halts 1 residue ahead of the CDR3 end, with the missing end drawn from the germline J gene. The chain joins TRBV13-2 to TRBJ1-3; no firm D call. V lost 0 bases and J lost 4, with 5 bases in between. Germline-derived CDR1 and CDR2 are NNHNN and SYGAGS (reference sequence). This CDR3 comprises 13 residues. CDR3 bases read: TGTGCCAGCGGTGATGGGCGGGGAAATACGCTCTAT. This translates into CASGDGRGNTLY. The entire CDR3 is CASGDGRGNTLYF.

This clone rates as large. Gene names denote mouse genes. The read finishes 1 residue shy of the CDR3 end, and the germline J gene is used to complete it. The V call is TRBV31, the J call TRBJ2-7; D not resolved. There are 10 residues in the CDR3. The V end was cut by 0 bases, the J end by 7 bases, with 4 bases between. Germline assignment: CDR1 GKSSPN and CDR2 SITVG. The CDR3 protein is CAWSLEEQYF. The CDR3 bases that were read are TGTGCCTGGAGTCTAGAGGAACAGTAC.

Remarks on this clone: At one end, the junction sequence differs from germline, possibly due to a read error. The germline and genes are mouse ones. The read is 1 residue too short to cover the CDR3 end, so that end is filled in from the germline J gene. This chain connects TRBV3 to TRBJ2-1, with TRBD2 identical over 10 bases. The CDR3 extends over 15 amino acids. Germline loops: CDR1 SNHLY, CDR2 FYNGKV (reference sequence). CDR3 residues: CAGSPRTGGYAEQFF. Incomplete CDR3 DNA: TGTGCCGGCAGCCCCCGGACTGGGGGCTATGCTGAGCAGTTC.